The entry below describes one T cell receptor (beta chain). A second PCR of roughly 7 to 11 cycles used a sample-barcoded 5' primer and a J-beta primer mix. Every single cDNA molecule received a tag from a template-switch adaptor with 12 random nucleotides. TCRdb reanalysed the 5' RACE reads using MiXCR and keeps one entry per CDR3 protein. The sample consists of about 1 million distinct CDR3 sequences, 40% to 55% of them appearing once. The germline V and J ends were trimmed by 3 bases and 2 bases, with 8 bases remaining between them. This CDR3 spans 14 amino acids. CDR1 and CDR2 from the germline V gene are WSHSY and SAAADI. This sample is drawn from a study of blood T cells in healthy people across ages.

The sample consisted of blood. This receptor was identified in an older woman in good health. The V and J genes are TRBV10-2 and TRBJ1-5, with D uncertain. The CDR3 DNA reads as TGCGCCAGCAGTGATTACGGGGGCAATCAGCCCCAGCATTTT. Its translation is CASSDYGGNQPQHF.